This T cell receptor (beta chain) was captured in a study of CD8+ T cells in alopecia areata. RNA extraction and reverse transcription yielded cDNA as sequencing template. The data were produced by immunoSEQ multiplex PCR, yet TCRdb's version contains in-frame clones alone and is incomplete. The sample includes fewer than 200,000 clones, 50% to 60% of them seen just once. The CDR3 sequence is 15 residues long. Trimming removed 0 bases from V and 1 base from J, with 9 bases in between. Germline V gene lookup returns CDR1 MGHDK and CDR2 SYGVNS. The sequence came from a human donor with alopecia areata. The chain is built from TRBV25-1 and TRBJ2-5; the D call may be TRBD1 or TRBD2 (6 bases each). Sequenced material: CD4+ T cells sorted from blood, taken at week 0. The CDR3 here is CASSEYRGPQETQYF. Here the CDR3 DNA reads TGTGCCAGCAGTGAATATCGGGGGCCCCAAGAGACCCAGTACTTC. Full variable domain (rest looked up from reference TRBV25-1 and TRBJ2-5): EADIYQTPRYLVIGTGKKITLECSQTMGHDKMYWYQQDPGMELHLIHYSYGVNSTEKGDLSSESTVSRIRTEHFPLTLESARPSHTSQYLCASSEYRGPQETQYFGPGTRLLVL.